Below, 7 T cell receptor beta chains from the same sample are listed, as sequenced in a study of blood T cell repertoires in COVID-19. Repertoires were generated with immunoSEQ multiplex PCR, while TCRdb's copy carries only in-frame clones and drops some. The data show tens of thousands of clones, 86% seen once. The material sequenced was peripheral blood. The receptors shown here come from a man in his fifties or sixties with active or convalescent COVID-19.

The rearrangement links TRBV28 to TRBJ2-7; TRBD1 aligns across 7 bases. V was pared by 2 bases and J by 5 bases, with 12 bases of the junction left unmatched. Germline lookup yields CDR1 MDHEN and CDR2 SYDVKM. CDR3 length equals 16 residues. CDR3 region: CASSLRTLRGQNEQYF. Written as DNA, the CDR3 is TGTGCCAGCAGTTTAAGGACGCTAAGGGGGCAGAACGAGCAGTACTTC.

The rearrangement links TRBV4-3 to TRBJ2-3; 12 bases map to TRBD2. V was pared by 1 base and J by 0 bases, with 5 bases of the junction left unmatched. Germline V gene lookup returns CDR1 LGHNA and CDR2 YSLEER. The CDR3 is 18 amino acids. The CDR3 region is CASSQAFTSGGSTDTQYF. CDR3 coding DNA: TGCGCCAGCAGCCAAGCGTTCACTAGCGGGGGGAGCACAGATACGCAGTATTTT.

This chain uses TRBV7-9 with TRBJ2-1; weak D call: TRBD2 (5 bases). The CDR3 is 16 amino acids. Trimming shortened V by 5 bases and J by 6 bases, and 20 bases separated the two germline ends. CDR1 is SEHNR and CDR2 is FQNEAQ in the germline V gene (reference sequence). The CDR3 reads CASSMWTPSWGNEQFF. The CDR3 bases are TGTGCCAGCAGCATGTGGACTCCCAGTTGGGGCAATGAGCAGTTCTTC.

CDR3 residues: CASSISLRRPLGMRNTEAFF. The DNA for the CDR3 is TGTGCCAGTAGCATCTCTTTGCGACGGCCGCTCGGGATGCGGAACACTGAAGCTTTCTTT. This rearrangement joins TRBV19 to TRBJ1-1; no definite D call. The length of the CDR3 is 20 residues. Germline loops: CDR1 LNHDA, CDR2 SQIVND (reference sequence). Trimming took 6 bases from V and 1 from J, leaving 30 bases between them.

The chain joins TRBV6-5 to TRBJ1-2, with 9 bases lining up with TRBD1. The V and J ends lost 5 bases and 1 base, in that order; junction bases with no gene match: 5. This CDR3 is built from 15 residues. Germline CDR1 reads MNHEY; CDR2 reads SVGAGI. The CDR3 sequence is CASSRGQGYNYGYTF. The CDR3 DNA sequence: TGTGCCAGCAGTAGAGGACAGGGGTATAACTATGGCTACACCTTC.

J is TRBJ1-1 and V is TRBV3-1 (or the pseudogene TRBV3-2), with 12 bases identical to TRBD1. The CDR3 is made up of 18 amino acids. V lost 1 base, J lost 4 bases, and 10 bases stayed unmatched. Germline V gene sequence: CDR1 LGHDT, CDR2 YNNKEL (reference sequence). The CDR3 nucleotides read TGTGCCAGCAGCCAAGCCGGGACAGGGGGCTGGCTGAGCACTGAAGCTTTCTTT. Translation gives CASSQAGTGGWLSTEAFF.

Only a few counts were recorded for this clone. V and J are TRBV2 and TRBJ1-5; 7 nucleotides match TRBD1. The CDR3 runs to 13 residues. Germline V gene lookup returns CDR1 SNHLY and CDR2 FYNNEI. J gave up 2 bases and V 6 bases, and 1 base lay outside the gene matches. The CDR3 DNA sequence: TGTGCCAGCAGAGGGACAGGCAATCAGCCCCAGCATTTT. Protein: CASRGTGNQPQHF.